One sample yielded the 18 T cell receptor beta chains listed below, sequenced in a study of early T cells in non-severe SARS-CoV-2 infection. Each CDR3 protein gets one entry after TCRdb re-called the 5' RACE reads with MiXCR. The table includes tens of thousands of distinct CDR3 sequences, around 4.6% detected once. Specimen: whole blood. The receptor source for this set is an adult who was a healthcare worker with PCR-confirmed SARS-CoV-2 infection or an uninfected control (not recorded which).

This clonotype has at least ten counts. The chain has TRBV30 and TRBJ1-1; D gene uncertain. Trimming removed 2 bases at V and 3 bases at J, with 10 bases between. There are 13 residues in the CDR3. The germline V gene has CDR1 GTSNPN and CDR2 SVGIG (reference sequence). The CDR3 spells CAWSSRFDTEAFF. The CDR3 region has the DNA TGTGCCTGGAGTTCTCGGTTCGACACTGAAGCTTTCTTT.

In its sample, this clonotype was seen many times. The chain has TRBV27 and TRBJ2-7; D tentatively fits TRBD1 or TRBD2 (5 bases each). The CDR3 is made up of 16 amino acids. Germline CDR1 MNHEY, CDR2 SMNVEV (reference sequence). V was cut by 6 bases and J by 0 bases, with 18 bases left in between. Here the CDR3 DNA reads TGTGCCAGCAGGCACTTAAAGGGGACCCACTCCTACGAGCAGTACTTC. This translates into CASRHLKGTHSYEQYF.

V gene TRBV20-1 combines with J gene TRBJ2-3; 9 positions match TRBD2. The CDR3 extends over 18 amino acids. The germline gives CDR1 DFQATT, CDR2 SNEGSKA (reference sequence). V dropped 3 bases and J dropped 2; count of bases not matched to a gene: 15. The CDR3 DNA follows: TGCAGTGCTAGGGGAAGCGGGGGGCATAGAGAGACCACAGATACGCAGTATTTT. This gives the protein CSARGSGGHRETTDTQYF.

The chain uses TRBV7-3 and TRBJ2-3, with D possibly matching TRBD2 (6 bases). The length of the CDR3 is 14 residues. CDR1 is SGHTA, CDR2 FQGTGA, per germline. Between the trimmed V and J ends, which lost 5 bases and 2 bases, there was a span of 11 bases. CDR3 DNA: TGTGCCAGCAGCCCAGGACTATCCACAGATACGCAGTATTTT. As protein: CASSPGLSTDTQYF.

This clonotype appeared a few times. This chain joins TRBV9 and TRBJ2-1; 8 nucleotides align to TRBD1. Trimming took 2 bases from V and 3 from J; bases not matched to a gene: 4. Germline V CDR1 and CDR2: SGDLS, YYNGEE. This CDR3 spans 15 amino acids. CDR3 protein: CASSVDRGDYNEQFF. The DNA for the CDR3 is TGTGCCAGCAGCGTTGACAGGGGCGACTACAATGAGCAGTTCTTC.

The table lists this clonotype with many counts. V usage is TRBV10-3 and J usage is TRBJ2-3; D is unclear. The V and J ends lost 4 bases and 5 bases respectively, with 4 bases between them. The CDR3 runs 11 residues. CDR1 is ENHRY, CDR2 SYGVKD, per germline. The CDR3 nucleotides are TGTGCCATCAGTGGGGGAGATACGCAGTATTTT. It translates to CAISGGDTQYF.

This clonotype was seen a few times. This chain links TRBV4-1 with TRBJ2-3; no definite D call. Germline assignment: CDR1 MGHRA and CDR2 YSYEKL. CDR3 length: 13 residues. Trimming left V 1 base short and J 4 bases short, with 6 bases between. The CDR3 bases are TGCGCCAGCAGCCAAGCTGGGTCAGATACGCAGTATTTT. This gives the protein CASSQAGSDTQYF.

This clonotype showed up many times. The genes are TRBV4-1 and TRBJ1-5; no clear D. Germline V gene data show CDR1 as MGHRA and CDR2 as YSYEKL. Trimming pared 5 bases from V and 2 bases from J, leaving 7 bases between. This CDR3 has 13 residues. CDR3 protein: CASSYARNQPQHF. The CDR3 DNA sequence: TGCGCCAGCAGCTACGCTCGCAATCAGCCCCAGCATTTT.

Many counts were recorded for this clonotype. This chain joins TRBV3-1 and TRBJ1-2; D gene unclear. The V end lost 2 bases, the J end lost 0 bases, and 7 bases lay between the germline ends. Germline V gene data show CDR1 as LGHDT and CDR2 as YNNKEL (reference sequence). The CDR3 is 14 amino acids. Here the CDR3 DNA reads TGTGCCAGCAGCCAAATGGCGGCTAACTATGGCTACACCTTC. Translation: CASSQMAANYGYTF.

In this sample, this clonotype turned up many times. This sequence joins TRBV6-6 and TRBJ1-2; D is ambiguous. Germline CDR1 MNHNY, CDR2 SVGAGI (reference sequence). Trimming removed 5 bases from V and 3 bases from J, with 10 bases in between. This CDR3 has 13 residues. Here the CDR3 reads CASSPGTDYGYTF. The CDR3 DNA reads TGTGCCAGCAGTCCAGGTACTGACTATGGCTACACCTTC.

For the CDR3, the DNA is TGTGCCAGCAGCCGGGGACATTCAGATACGCAGTATTTT. It encodes CASSRGHSDTQYF. This chain connects TRBV7-7 to TRBJ2-3, with D maybe TRBD1 (6 bases). Trimming pared 5 bases from V and 4 bases from J, leaving 10 bases between. Germline loops: CDR1 SSHAT, CDR2 FNYEAQ (reference sequence). The CDR3 contains 13 residues.

This clonotype was recorded at least ten times. This chain links TRBV5-1 with TRBJ2-1; tentative D call: TRBD2 (6 bases). There are 15 residues in the CDR3. Deletions cut 0 bases from V and 5 bases from J, with 12 bases between. Germline CDR1 SGHRS, CDR2 YFSETQ. Written as DNA, the CDR3 is TGCGCCAGCAGCTTGGACGCGGGGTTAAACAATGAGCAGTTCTTC. Translation gives CASSLDAGLNNEQFF.

In its sample, this clonotype is medium-sized. This chain joins TRBV5-1 and TRBJ2-1, with unresolved D. This CDR3 is 12 amino acids long. Trimming removed 0 bases from V and 10 bases from J, with 8 bases in between. Germline CDR1 is SGHRS and CDR2 is YFSETQ. The CDR3 region has the DNA TGCGCCAGCAGCTTGGAGGCGCGCGAGCAGTTCTTC. This codes for CASSLEAREQFF.

This clonotype was recorded at least ten times. The chain is built from TRBV6-1 and TRBJ1-3; no clear D. The CDR3 is made up of 14 amino acids. V lost 7 bases and J lost 0, with 10 bases in between. From germline, CDR1 is MNHNS and CDR2 SASEGT. DNA of the CDR3: TGTGCCAGCAAAGAAGGAGGCTCTGGAAACACCATATATTTT. This sequence encodes CASKEGGSGNTIYF.

This clonotype appeared many times. This chain connects TRBV2 to TRBJ2-2; D is unclear. The germline gives CDR1 SNHLY, CDR2 FYNNEI. V was pared by 1 base and J by 6 bases, with 6 bases between. The CDR3 is made up of 13 amino acids. The CDR3 region is CASSEVPSGELFF. CDR3 nucleotide sequence: TGTGCCAGCAGTGAAGTGCCCTCCGGGGAGCTGTTTTTT.

This clonotype occurred many times. The chain joins TRBV11-2 to TRBJ2-5, with D unresolved. The germline V and J ends were trimmed by 5 bases and 6 bases, with 13 bases remaining between them. CDR1 SGHAT and CDR2 FQNNGV come from the germline V gene. CDR3 length: 13 residues. The CDR3 DNA follows: TGTGCCAGCAGCGTCTCTGATATAAAGACCCAGTACTTC. Its translation: CASSVSDIKTQYF.

This clonotype was seen a handful of times. V and J are TRBV7-6 and TRBJ2-3; TRBD2 matches 9 bases. The CDR3 has 17 amino acids. From germline, CDR1 is SGHVS and CDR2 FNYEAQ. The junction had 10 bases not matched to a gene; V was cut back by 1 base and J by 5 bases. CDR3 protein: CASSLVGSGGPRDTQYF. DNA for the CDR3: TGTGCCAGCAGCTTAGTTGGTAGCGGGGGCCCCAGAGATACGCAGTATTTT. Combining the CDR3 with reference TRBV7-6 and TRBJ2-3 gives the whole variable domain GAGVSQSPRYKVTKRGQDVALRCDPISGHVSLYWYRQALGQGPEFLTYFNYEAQQDKSGLPNDRFSAERPEGSISTLTIQRTEQRDSAMYRCASSLVGSGGPRDTQYFGPGTRLTVL.

This clonotype was detected only a few times. The rearrangement uses TRBV9 and TRBJ1-6; D gene uncertain. CDR3 length: 13 amino acids. V lost 2 bases and J lost 7, with 7 bases in between. CDR1 is SGDLS, CDR2 YYNGEE, per germline. CDR3 amino acids: CASSVQANSPLHF. CDR3 coding DNA: TGTGCCAGCAGCGTCCAGGCGAATTCACCCCTCCACTTT.